This entry lists 22 T cell receptor beta chains sequenced from one sample in a study of blood T cell repertoires in COVID-19 (dated by TCRdb to 2020 to 2021). The receptor library was made with the immunoSEQ multiplex PCR assay. TCRdb's version of the immuneACCESS table is confined to in-frame rearrangements and falls short of the full clone set. An unresolved V gene accounts for under half of the shortfall where checked; the remainder is of unknown origin. The sample has 300,000 to 350,000 clones on record, approximately 85% of them singletons. 2.2% of the sample comes from the top ten. The sequenced sample consisted of PBMCs or T cells enriched from blood (not recorded which). These receptors all come from a man aged 25 to 40 who had recovered from COVID-19.

This chain joins TRBV29-1 and TRBJ1-2; no clear D. Trimming pared 3 bases from V and 8 bases from J, leaving 13 bases between. Looked up from germline, CDR1 is SQVTM and CDR2 is ANQGSEA. The CDR3 spans 12 residues. DNA of the CDR3: TGCAGCGTTGATTTCGGCGGTCGAGGCTACACCTTC. This gives the protein CSVDFGGRGYTF.

The chain uses TRBV7-8 and TRBJ1-2; TRBD1 agrees at 8 bases. This CDR3 region has 17 residues. Losses at the gene ends were 5 bases for V and 4 bases for J; bases not matched to a gene: 15. Germline V gene sequence: CDR1 SGHVS, CDR2 FQNEAQ. The CDR3: CASSGRTGRSRGYGYTF. As DNA, the CDR3 is TGTGCCAGCAGCGGCCGGACAGGGAGGTCCCGAGGCTATGGCTACACCTTC.

This clone was observed once. J is TRBJ1-5 and V is TRBV6-5; the match to TRBD1 covers 8 bases. V dropped 3 bases and J dropped 3; count of bases not matched to a gene: 4. The V gene's germline CDR1 is MNHEY and CDR2 SVGAGI. This CDR3 has 15 residues. CDR3 in DNA: TGTGCCAGCAGTTATGAGACAGGGGACAATCAGCCCCAGCATTTT. The encoded protein is CASSYETGDNQPQHF.

The rearrangement uses TRBV4-3 and TRBJ2-7; D is ambiguous. V was cut by 1 base and J by 0 bases, with 10 bases left in between. Germline V gene data show CDR1 as LGHNA and CDR2 as YSLEER. The CDR3 contains 15 residues. Here the CDR3 reads CASSQGLGFSYEQYF. CDR3 nucleotide sequence: TGCGCCAGCAGCCAAGGACTCGGGTTCTCCTACGAGCAGTACTTC.

The chain is built from TRBV4-2 and TRBJ1-3, with 7 bases fitting TRBD1. The germline V gene has CDR1 LGHNA and CDR2 YNFKEQ. This CDR3 region has 15 residues. The V and J ends lost 2 bases and 4 bases, in that order; junction bases with no gene match: 5. Written as DNA, the CDR3 is TGTGCCAGCAGCCAAACTACAGGGGTCGGAAACACCATATATTTT. Protein product: CASSQTTGVGNTIYF.

The chain uses TRBV6-5 and TRBJ2-2; D is perhaps TRBD1 (5 bases). Trimming took 2 bases from V and 1 from J, leaving 5 bases between them. CDR1 and CDR2 from the germline V gene are MNHEY and SVGAGI. The CDR3 runs 14 residues. The CDR3 sequence is CASSYQGNTGELFF. CDR3 coding DNA: TGTGCCAGCAGTTACCAGGGGAACACCGGGGAGCTGTTTTTT.

J is TRBJ2-1 and V is TRBV21-1; the D call TRBD2 from the table was never checked on the DNA. TRBV21-1 is deemed a pseudogene. The CDR3 totals 16 residues. Here the CDR3 reads CASSFRAGGRRNEQFF. DNA for the CDR3: TGTGCCAGCAGCTTTCGAGCGGGGGGTCGGCGGAATGAGCAGTTCTTC.

In its sample, this clone was seen once. The rearrangement links TRBV5-4 to TRBJ2-5; 10 nucleotides line up with TRBD1. In germline, CDR1 is SGHNT, CDR2 YYREEE (reference sequence). Germline trimming cut 3 bases from V and 1 base from J; bases unmatched to any gene: 6. There are 16 residues in the CDR3. The CDR3 is CASSSGTGAAQETQYF. The CDR3 DNA follows: TGTGCCAGCAGCTCCGGGACAGGGGCTGCCCAAGAGACCCAGTACTTC.

This rearrangement joins TRBV24-1 to TRBJ2-7, with 10 bases matching TRBD1. J was trimmed by 1 base and V by 3 bases; bases with no gene match: 5. Germline V gene lookup returns CDR1 KGHDR and CDR2 SFDVKD. This CDR3 region has 16 residues. The CDR3, as DNA: TGTGCCACCAGTGATACCCCGGGACAGGGGTCCTACGAGCAGTACTTC. Protein product: CATSDTPGQGSYEQYF.

A single count supports this clone. This chain uses TRBV25-1 with TRBJ1-4, with D uncertain. V was pared by 1 base and J by 8 bases, with 14 bases between. The CDR3 has 15 amino acids. CDR1 MGHDK and CDR2 SYGVNS come from the germline V gene. The CDR3 is CASSEWEELNEKLFF. CDR3 coding DNA: TGTGCCAGCAGTGAATGGGAGGAATTGAACGAAAAACTGTTTTTT.

The chain links TRBV6-5 to TRBJ1-2; TRBD1 matches at 9 bases. Germline-derived CDR1 and CDR2 are MNHEY and SVGAGI. V dropped 4 bases and J dropped 9; count of bases not matched to a gene: 6. The length of the CDR3 is 13 residues. As DNA, the CDR3 is TGTGCCAGCAGTTGGGACAGGGTTCAGAGCTACACCTTC. It encodes CASSWDRVQSYTF.

In its sample, this clone was seen once. The J gene is TRBJ1-1, the V gene TRBV18; no definite D call. Germline CDR1 is KGHSH and CDR2 is LQKENI. Trimming took 2 bases from V and 0 from J, leaving 7 bases between them. The length of the CDR3 is 14 residues. Here the CDR3 DNA reads TGTGCCAGCTCACCATTGGCCCTGAACACTGAAGCTTTCTTT. Its protein product is CASSPLALNTEAFF.

The chain has TRBV5-1 and TRBJ2-5, with TRBD1 identical over 12 bases. This CDR3 contains 14 residues. The junction had 4 bases not matched to a gene; V was cut back by 6 bases and J by 4 bases. Germline CDR1 reads SGHRS; CDR2 reads YFSETQ. This CDR3 is CASKTGQGAETQYF. CDR3 bases: TGCGCCAGCAAGACGGGACAGGGGGCAGAGACCCAGTACTTC.

This rearrangement joins TRBV7-3 to TRBJ1-1; unclear D gene. Looked up from germline, CDR1 is SGHTA and CDR2 is FQGTGA. Trimming pared 2 bases from V and 5 bases from J, leaving 9 bases between. This CDR3 contains 13 residues. CDR3 residues: CASSLYQDTEAFF. The CDR3 region has the DNA TGTGCCAGCAGCTTATATCAGGATACTGAAGCTTTCTTT.

The rearrangement joins TRBV4-2 to TRBJ1-1, with 7 bases lining up with TRBD1. V was pared by 0 bases and J by 3 bases, with 10 bases of the junction left unmatched. The germline gives CDR1 LGHNA, CDR2 YNFKEQ. The CDR3 has 17 residues. DNA of the CDR3: TGTGCCAGCAGCCAAGACGGTCCAGGGGGAGTGGACACTGAAGCTTTCTTT. This sequence encodes CASSQDGPGGVDTEAFF.

This clone appeared a few times. The rearrangement uses TRBV6-5 and TRBJ1-5; the D is unclear. Deletions cut 5 bases from V and 0 bases from J, with 5 bases between. The CDR3 is 13 residues long. Germline assignment: CDR1 MNHEY and CDR2 SVGAGI. The CDR3 spells CASSPNSNQPQHF. CDR3 coding DNA: TGTGCCAGCAGTCCTAATAGCAATCAGCCCCAGCATTTT.

The V call is TRBV4-3, the J call TRBJ2-3; D perhaps matches TRBD1 (6 bases). Germline-derived CDR1 and CDR2 are LGHNA and YSLEER. This CDR3 is 15 amino acids long. The V and J ends lost 3 bases and 0 bases respectively, with 10 bases between them. CDR3: CASSQEGQSTDTQYF. In nucleotides, the CDR3 is TGCGCCAGCAGCCAGGAAGGACAGAGCACAGATACGCAGTATTTT.

This chain links TRBV27 with TRBJ1-1; 7 bases are a match to TRBD1. Losses at the gene ends were 6 bases for V and 0 bases for J; bases not matched to a gene: 10. Germline assignment: CDR1 MNHEY and CDR2 SMNVEV (reference sequence). This CDR3 is 16 amino acids long. The CDR3 nucleotides are TGTGCCAGCAGCCGAAATACAGGGGCCCTGAACACTGAAGCTTTCTTT. Protein product: CASSRNTGALNTEAFF.

The rearrangement joins TRBV7-8 to TRBJ2-7; D unresolved. V was pared by 5 bases and J by 2 bases, with 7 bases between. The CDR3 extends over 12 amino acids. In germline, CDR1 is SGHVS, CDR2 FQNEAQ. The CDR3: CASSRSAYEQYF. The CDR3 region has the DNA TGTGCCAGCAGCCGTTCCGCCTACGAGCAGTACTTC.

The chain couples TRBV9 to TRBJ1-1; D gene ambiguous. Germline assignment: CDR1 SGDLS and CDR2 YYNGEE. There are 11 residues in the CDR3. V lost 2 bases to trimming and J lost 5 bases, with 4 bases between them. The CDR3 DNA is TGTGCCAGCAGCGTTAGAACTGAAGCTTTCTTT. Protein sequence: CASSVRTEAFF.

The chain has TRBV19 and TRBJ2-2, with 9 bases fitting TRBD1. With 8 bases clipped from V and 6 bases from J, the junction kept 10 bases outside the gene matches. This CDR3 is 15 amino acids long. The germline gives CDR1 LNHDA, CDR2 SQIVND (reference sequence). DNA for the CDR3: TGTGCCAGTCTACCCGGGACAGGGTGGGCCGGGGAGCTGTTTTTT. Amino acid sequence: CASLPGTGWAGELFF.

The chain uses TRBV5-1 and TRBJ2-7; D perhaps matches TRBD2 (5 bases). This CDR3 is 15 amino acids long. Trimming removed 0 bases from V and 0 bases from J, with 10 bases in between. Germline lookup yields CDR1 SGHRS and CDR2 YFSETQ. As DNA, the CDR3 is TGCGCCAGCAGCTTGGACCCGGGATCCTCCTACGAGCAGTACTTC. Translated: CASSLDPGSSYEQYF.